The clone carrying this T cell receptor beta chain was picked up one time. This entry is derived from a study of blood T cell repertoires in COVID-19. Study in general: COVID-19 samples, acute and convalescent, were from the United States, Italy and Spain.

Living in about two dozen US areas, the participants were between 18 and 89 years of age. V gave up 2 bases and J gave up 14 bases; unmatched junction bases: 15. CDR1 is MDHEN and CDR2 is SYDVKM in the germline V gene. The CDR3 sequence is 16 residues long. Authors' processing steps: Reference gene primer amplification yielded estimated nucleated cell counts. The protocol was immunoSEQ multiplex PCR, while the TCRdb copy is restricted to in-frame clones and leaves out a portion. The V and J calls and clone size come from that table; D and trimming were worked out from the DNA. Counted here are around 340,000 clones, approximately 83% occurring once; the ten biggest clones make up roughly 4.2%.

This sequence originates from a woman aged 40-49 years with acute COVID-19. Specimen: PBMCs or T cells enriched from blood (not recorded which). The chain joins TRBV28 to TRBJ1-6; 7 bases align to TRBD1. Here the CDR3 DNA reads TGTGCCAGCAGTTTACCCCAGGGGGGAGAGTGGGTTTCCCTCCACTTT. Its translation: CASSLPQGGEWVSLHF.